The 16 T cell receptor beta chains below all came from one sample that was sequenced in a study of human T cells and chemical hapten exposure. Time point specified: patch test 3, about 24 weeks after DPC sensitization. Treatment defined: therapeutic diphenylcyclopropenone sensitization with weekly scalp DPC. It was from unfractionated whole blood that total RNA was extracted. TCRdb reprocessed the RACE reads via MiXCR and lists one record per CDR3 protein. Among around 40,000 distinct CDR3 sequences listed, roughly 12% were seen once. The input for sequencing was whole blood, taken in connection with sensitization to the hapten diphenylcyclopropenone (DPC). All receptors derive from a woman between 35 and 50 years old with alopecia areata. Some clones in this sample may be carry-over from other donors' samples.

This clonotype was counted between two and nine times. This chain joins TRBV12-5 and TRBJ1-5, with D unclear. Germline V CDR1 and CDR2: LGHNT, FRNRAP. The CDR3 spans 13 residues. Trimming left V 3 bases short and J 6 bases short, with 9 bases between. CDR3 in DNA: TGTGCTAGTGGTTTTGTGGACGGTCAGCCCCAGCATTTT. Protein product: CASGFVDGQPQHF.

The table lists this clonotype with a few counts. The genes are TRBV7-8 and TRBJ1-5, with D perhaps TRBD1 (5 bases). From germline, CDR1 is SGHVS and CDR2 FQNEAQ. The CDR3 sequence is 14 residues long. V was pared by 5 bases and J by 3 bases, with 11 bases between. The CDR3 DNA follows: TGTGCCAGCAGCCCAGGGCAGATCAATCAGCCCCAGCATTTT. Translating gives CASSPGQINQPQHF. Supplemented by reference TRBV7-8 and TRBJ1-5, the full variable domain reads GAGVSQSPRYKVAKRGQDVALRCDPISGHVSLFWYQQALGQGPEFLTYFQNEAQLDKSGLPSDRFFAERPEGSVSTLKIQRTQQEDSAVYLCASSPGQINQPQHFGDGTRLSIL.

This clonotype showed up just a few times. The V call is TRBV28, the J call TRBJ2-3, with D maybe TRBD2 (6 bases). From germline, CDR1 is MDHEN and CDR2 SYDVKM. The CDR3 is 14 amino acids. V was cut by 5 bases and J by 8 bases, with 17 bases left in between. The CDR3 DNA reads as TGTGCCAGCAGTATAGGGACTCCCATGAGTACGCAGTATTTT. The encoded protein is CASSIGTPMSTQYF.

The J gene is TRBJ2-1, the V gene TRBV3-1; TRBD2 matches at 7 bases. CDR3 length: 17 residues. With V trimmed by 2 bases and J by 7 bases, 14 bases remained unmatched. Germline CDR1 is LGHDT and CDR2 is YNNKEL (reference sequence). CDR3 amino acids: CASSQLPLAESGNEQFF. DNA for the CDR3: TGTGCCAGCAGCCAACTTCCCCTAGCGGAAAGTGGGAATGAGCAGTTCTTC.

This chain uses TRBV5-1 with TRBJ2-1; the D gene is possibly TRBD2 (5 bases). Trimming removed 4 bases at V and 10 bases at J, with 15 bases between. This CDR3 comprises 13 residues. The germline V gene encodes CDR1 SGHRS and CDR2 YFSETQ. This CDR3 is CASSPTGDREQFF. The DNA for the CDR3 is TGCGCCAGCAGCCCGACCGGGGATCGGGAGCAGTTCTTC.

The chain uses TRBV28 and TRBJ1-1, with D unclear. The CDR3 totals 14 residues. The germline CDR1 and CDR2 sequences are MDHEN and SYDVKM. V was shortened by 5 bases and J by 4 bases, with 14 bases between the two germline ends. The CDR3 coding sequence is TGTGCCAGCAGTACGCCCCCTGTTACCACTGAAGCTTTCTTT. This gives the protein CASSTPPVTTEAFF.

This clonotype was counted between two and nine times. The chain recombines TRBV20-1 with TRBJ2-2; tentatively, D is TRBD1 (5 bases). The CDR3 is 12 residues long. V was cut by 5 bases and J by 5 bases, with 9 bases left in between. Looked up from germline, CDR1 is DFQATT and CDR2 is SNEGSKA (reference sequence). The CDR3 sequence is CSALQETGELFF. The CDR3 nucleotides read TGCAGTGCTTTACAGGAGACCGGGGAGCTGTTTTTT.

The table lists this clonotype with many counts. The V call is TRBV11-1, the J call TRBJ2-3; the match to TRBD2 covers 12 bases. Germline CDR1 is SGHAT and CDR2 is FQDESV (reference sequence). The CDR3 extends over 15 amino acids. V lost 4 bases and J lost 3; bases outside the gene matches: 2. The CDR3 protein is CASSSGTSGTDTQYF. CDR3 sequence (DNA): TGTGCCAGCAGCTCCGGGACTAGCGGGACAGATACGCAGTATTTT.

This chain connects TRBV25-1 to TRBJ2-5; D is possibly TRBD1 (5 bases). Germline V CDR1 and CDR2: MGHDK, SYGVNS. V lost 5 bases and J lost 8, with 12 bases in between. The CDR3 is 12 amino acids. CDR3 sequence reads: CASSLGPGTQYF. DNA for the CDR3: TGTGCCAGCAGTTTGGGGCCCGGAACCCAGTACTTC. Combining the CDR3 with reference TRBV25-1 and TRBJ2-5 gives the whole variable domain EADIYQTPRYLVIGTGKKITLECSQTMGHDKMYWYQQDPGMELHLIHYSYGVNSTEKGDLSSESTVSRIRTEHFPLTLESARPSHTSQYLCASSLGPGTQYFGPGTRLLVL.

J is TRBJ1-1 and V is TRBV4-1; possibly TRBD1 for D (5 bases). This CDR3 comprises 15 residues. Germline V gene lookup returns CDR1 MGHRA and CDR2 YSYEKL. V was pared by 0 bases and J by 5 bases, with 13 bases between. CDR3 nucleotides: TGCGCCAGCAGCCAAGAGGGGCCTGTGGGTACTGAAGCTTTCTTT. It is translated as CASSQEGPVGTEAFF.

At least ten counts were recorded for this clonotype. The V call is TRBV20-1, the J call TRBJ2-7; TRBD2 agrees at 11 bases. This CDR3 region has 16 residues. The J segment lost 3 bases and the V segment lost 2 bases, leaving 9 bases of the junction unmatched. Germline CDR1 and CDR2: DFQATT and SNEGSKA (reference sequence). CDR3 nucleotides: TGCAGTGCTAGACAGCCCGAACTAGCGGGAGTCTACGAGCAGTACTTC. Translated, it gives CSARQPELAGVYEQYF.

This rearrangement joins TRBV28 to TRBJ2-1, with D hard to call. The V end lost 10 bases, the J end lost 8 bases, and 9 bases lay between the germline ends. CDR3 size: 10 residues. Germline V CDR1 and CDR2: MDHEN, SYDVKM. The CDR3 here is CATGRDEQFF. The DNA of the CDR3 is TGTGCCACCGGTAGAGATGAGCAGTTCTTC.

This clonotype occurred a few times. The J gene is TRBJ1-2, the V gene TRBV28; the D is unclear. V lost 6 bases and J lost 2, with 10 bases in between. This CDR3 region has 13 residues. Germline CDR1 reads MDHEN; CDR2 reads SYDVKM. The CDR3 reads CASRPTVNYGYTF. The CDR3 region has the DNA TGTGCCAGCAGGCCAACAGTAAACTATGGCTACACCTTC.

In this sample, this clonotype turned up many times. Germline and junction disagree at one end, which may indicate a read error. V is TRBV20-1 and J is TRBJ1-5; possible D gene TRBD1, 6 bases. This CDR3 comprises 14 residues. Germline V CDR1 and CDR2: DFQATT, SNEGSKA (reference sequence). The DNA of the CDR3 is TGCAGTGCTAGGGGCCGGACAGCCTCAGAGGGAGTGGATTTT. It is translated as CSARGRTASEGVDF.

The sample holds many counts of this clonotype. This chain uses TRBV30 with TRBJ1-3; D not resolved. Germline V gives CDR1 GTSNPN, CDR2 SVGIG (reference sequence). V shed 7 bases and J shed 8 bases, with 18 bases lying between them. CDR3 size: 13 residues. The CDR3 sequence: CALQYPLGDTIYF. The CDR3 DNA reads as TGTGCCTTACAATACCCCCTCGGGGACACCATATATTTT.

The chain couples TRBV28 to TRBJ2-3; no clear D gene. Germline CDR1 reads MDHEN; CDR2 reads SYDVKM. Trimming left V 4 bases short and J 2 bases short, with 4 bases between. This CDR3 contains 12 residues. For the CDR3, the DNA is TGTGCCAGCAGTTCCGCCACAGATACGCAGTATTTT. It specifies CASSSATDTQYF.